This TCR beta chain was identified in a study of monozygotic twins with inflammatory bowel disease. Whole-study findings and limits: Healthy co-twins, by inverse Simpson, had higher TCRbeta diversity than their siblings with IBD.

The CDR3 covers 13 residues. The germline V gene has CDR1 SGHRS and CDR2 YFSETQ. In the case of this clonotype: Its specificity is unknown.

cDNA was made in eight separate reactions per sample. Template switching was used to attach UMIs, which incorporated a 6-nucleotide sample barcode. TCRdb reprocessed the 5' RACE reads and reports one entry per CDR3 protein, with no DNA. There are 350,000 to 550,000 distinct CDR3 sequences in the sample, with 2% to 3% held by the top ten. This TCR was sampled from a human donor with ulcerative colitis or Crohn's disease, or a healthy co-twin of an affected twin (not recorded which). The V gene is TRBV5-1, the J gene TRBJ2-7; TCRdb's D call of TRBD1 is untestable without DNA. Sequences were obtained from blood. The CDR3 region is CASKQGGIYEQYF. The whole variable domain, remainder taken from reference TRBV5-1 and TRBJ2-7, is KAGVTQTPRYLIKTRGQQVTLSCSPISGHRSVSWYQQTPGQGLQFLFEYFSETQRNKGNFPGRFSGRQFSNSRSEMNVSTLELGDSALYLCASKQGGIYEQYFGPGTRLTVT.